The subject of this entry is one T cell receptor (beta chain). V trimming: 8 bases; J trimming: 0 bases; junction bases outside the gene matches: 9. The length of the CDR3 is 15 residues. Per germline, CDR1 MNHEY and CDR2 SMNVEV (reference sequence). Per the study methods: Amplification from reference gene primers served as the basis for estimated nucleated cell counts. The assay was immunoSEQ multiplex PCR, and TCRdb's table has in-frame clones only and misses some. V, J and clone size are those of that table, while D and trimming were read from the DNA. Among some 320,000 clones, less than 85% were seen once, and the ten largest hold under 2%. The data were obtained in a study of blood T cell repertoires in COVID-19. Study at large: The United States, Italy and Spain provided the acute and convalescent COVID-19 samples.

Specimen: PBMCs or T cells enriched from blood (not recorded which). This sequence was found in a woman in her 30s who had been exposed to COVID-19. This chain joins TRBV27 and TRBJ2-7; 8 nucleotides line up with TRBD2. This CDR3 is CASGPFRGGSYEQYF. CDR3 DNA: TGTGCCAGCGGACCCTTCCGGGGGGGCTCCTACGAGCAGTACTTC.